Below, 21 T cell receptor beta chains from the same sample are listed, as sequenced in a study of cytomegalovirus exposure and HLA in healthy donors. Amplification used 60 Vbeta primers and 13 Jbeta primers. Generated by immunoSEQ multiplex PCR, the TCRdb table keeps only in-frame clones and is missing some. The profile covers some 170,000 clones, with approximately 81% appearing a single time and 6% to 9% taken by the ten largest. Input material: PBMCs. Receptors were obtained from a woman aged 25 to 45 in good health and CMV-seropositive.

The rearrangement joins TRBV13 to TRBJ1-3; 11 bases are shared with TRBD1. This CDR3 region has 15 residues. J was trimmed by 6 bases and V by 4 bases; bases with no gene match: 5. Germline loops: CDR1 PRHDT, CDR2 FYEKMQ (reference sequence). The CDR3 DNA reads TGTGCCAGCAGCTCCGGGACAGGGGGTGAAAACACCATATATTTT. Protein product: CASSSGTGGENTIYF.

The chain combines TRBV4-1 with TRBJ2-7; TRBD1 is a possible D gene (6 bases). Germline loops: CDR1 MGHRA, CDR2 YSYEKL. This CDR3 comprises 14 residues. Trimming took off 4 bases at V and 2 bases at J, with 12 bases between the two ends. Here the CDR3 reads CASSPRDKPYEQYF. As DNA, the CDR3 is TGCGCCAGCAGCCCTCGGGACAAACCCTACGAGCAGTACTTC.

The rearrangement uses TRBV7-9 and TRBJ1-3; 8 bases map to TRBD1. Per the germline V gene, CDR1 is SEHNR and CDR2 is FQNEAQ (reference sequence). The CDR3 is 15 amino acids. Trimming at V came to 5 bases and at J to 5 bases, leaving 8 bases not matched to a gene. CDR3 nucleotide sequence: TGTGCCAGCAGCGTAGGCACAGGGGGTAGAAACACCATATATTTT. Amino acid sequence: CASSVGTGGRNTIYF.

This chain links TRBV2 with TRBJ1-6, with TRBD1 matching 7 bases. The CDR3 length is 15 residues. V lost 3 bases to trimming and J lost 9 bases; unmatched junction nucleotides: 8. The germline V gene encodes CDR1 SNHLY and CDR2 FYNNEI. The CDR3 loop reads CASSEGERGLSPLHF. CDR3 bases: TGTGCCAGCAGTGAGGGGGAGAGGGGGCTTTCACCCCTCCACTTT.

The chain joins TRBV28 to TRBJ2-3, with 7 nucleotides matching TRBD2. The CDR3 loop spans 14 amino acids. Looked up from germline, CDR1 is MDHEN and CDR2 is SYDVKM. V dropped 10 bases and J dropped 0; count of bases not matched to a gene: 7. In nucleotides, the CDR3 is TGTGCCATCGCGAGGGGAGGGAGCACAGATACGCAGTATTTT. Amino acid sequence: CAIARGGSTDTQYF. Drawing the rest from reference TRBV28 and TRBJ2-3, the complete variable domain is DVKVTQSSRYLVKRTGEKVFLECVQDMDHENMFWYRQDPGLGLRLIYFSYDVKMKEKGDIPEGYSVSREKKERFSLILESASTNQTSMYLCAIARGGSTDTQYFGPGTRLTVL.

This clone was counted between two and nine times. This rearrangement joins TRBV19 to TRBJ2-3; no definite D call. The CDR3 has 16 amino acids. CDR1 LNHDA and CDR2 SQIVND come from the germline V gene (reference sequence). Trimming removed 0 bases from V and 8 bases from J, with 18 bases in between. The CDR3 sequence is CASSIELVGALGTQYF. The DNA of the CDR3 is TGTGCCAGTAGTATAGAATTGGTCGGAGCGCTTGGTACGCAGTATTTT. The complete variable domain, with remaining parts taken from reference TRBV19 and TRBJ2-3, reads DGGITQSPKYLFRKEGQNVTLSCEQNLNHDAMYWYRQDPGQGLRLIYYSQIVNDFQKGDIAEGYSVSREKKESFPLTVTSAQKNPTAFYLCASSIELVGALGTQYFGPGTRLTVL.

The gene calls are TRBV28 and TRBJ1-6; D possibly corresponds to TRBD1 (6 bases). The CDR3 extends over 14 amino acids. V lost 4 bases, J lost 9 bases, and 13 bases lay in between. Germline lookup yields CDR1 MDHEN and CDR2 SYDVKM. The CDR3 DNA reads as TGTGCCAGCAGTTCGTCAGGGGTTTCTTCACCCCTCCACTTT. Its translation: CASSSSGVSSPLHF.

This chain links TRBV6-6 with TRBJ1-6, with D possibly being TRBD1 (5 bases). V lost 7 bases and J lost 6, with 10 bases in between. Germline lookup yields CDR1 MNHNY and CDR2 SVGAGI (reference sequence). This CDR3 has 13 amino acids. The CDR3 sequence: CASIRDGNSPLHF. For the CDR3, the DNA is TGTGCCAGCATCAGGGATGGTAATTCACCCCTCCACTTT.

The chain has TRBV5-1 and TRBJ2-7; the D gene is possibly TRBD2 (6 bases). The CDR3 is made up of 13 amino acids. V was clipped by 5 bases and J by 2 bases, with 11 bases between them. CDR1 is SGHRS and CDR2 is YFSETQ in the germline V gene. CDR3 protein: CASRAGTAYEQYF. Written as DNA, the CDR3 is TGCGCCAGCAGGGCCGGGACTGCCTACGAGCAGTACTTC. Variable domain in full (rest from reference TRBV5-1 and TRBJ2-7): KAGVTQTPRYLIKTRGQQVTLSCSPISGHRSVSWYQQTPGQGLQFLFEYFSETQRNKGNFPGRFSGRQFSNSRSEMNVSTLELGDSALYLCASRAGTAYEQYFGPGTRLTVT.

The CDR3 loop is CASSLTLTGAANEKLFF. The CDR3, as DNA: TGTGCCAGCAGCTTAACACTAACAGGGGCGGCTAATGAAAAACTGTTTTTT. The V gene is TRBV7-2, the J gene TRBJ1-4, with 7 bases identical to TRBD1. There are 17 residues in the CDR3. Germline V gives CDR1 SGHTA, CDR2 FQGNSA. The J segment lost 3 bases and the V segment lost 2 bases, leaving 9 bases of the junction unmatched.

In DNA, the CDR3 is TGTGCCAGCAGCCCACTAGCGGGGGCTAGGGGTACGCAGTATTTT. Protein sequence: CASSPLAGARGTQYF. The gene calls are TRBV7-9 and TRBJ2-3; 11 nucleotides match TRBD2. Unmatched junction bases numbered 9, after V lost 5 bases and J lost 8 bases. Germline CDR1 is SEHNR and CDR2 is FQNEAQ (reference sequence). CDR3 length equals 15 residues.

This clone was recorded a few times. This rearrangement joins TRBV5-1 to TRBJ1-2; perhaps TRBD1 as D (6 bases). Trimming removed 2 bases at V and 2 bases at J, with 10 bases between. Germline CDR1 and CDR2: SGHRS and YFSETQ. This CDR3 is built from 14 residues. The CDR3 DNA is TGCGCCAGCAGCTTTGGGGGCCCGAACTATGGCTACACCTTC. Its translation is CASSFGGPNYGYTF.

As concerns this clone: A junction boundary mismatches the germline segment, possibly from a read error. The chain employs TRBV7-9 and TRBJ1-2; possibly TRBD1 for D (5 bases). The length of the CDR3 is 14 residues. Germline lookup yields CDR1 SEHNR and CDR2 FQNEAQ (reference sequence). As DNA, the CDR3 is TGTTCCAGCAGCTTAGTCACAGGCGCCTATGGCTACACCTTC. Translating it yields CSSSLVTGAYGYTF.

The gene calls are TRBV19 and TRBJ1-1, with D perhaps matching TRBD1 (5 bases). The CDR3 runs to 13 residues. Germline V gene sequence: CDR1 LNHDA, CDR2 SQIVND (reference sequence). Deletions cut 4 bases from V and 5 bases from J, with 11 bases between. Written as DNA, the CDR3 is TGTGCCAGTAGTAAGGGGATTGTAACTGAAGCTTTCTTT. Protein product: CASSKGIVTEAFF.

This chain uses TRBV18 with TRBJ2-3; the match to TRBD2 covers 12 bases. The V segment lost 2 bases and the J segment 2 bases; nucleotides outside the gene matches: 5. The CDR3 has 17 residues. CDR1 is KGHSH and CDR2 is LQKENI in the germline V gene. The CDR3 bases are TGTGCCAGCTCACCAATCGGACTAGCGGGGTCCACAGATACGCAGTATTTT. Translated, it gives CASSPIGLAGSTDTQYF.

This clone was observed a handful of times. V gene TRBV7-8 combines with J gene TRBJ1-1, with D hard to call. The germline V and J ends were trimmed by 1 base and 11 bases, with 14 bases remaining between them. Germline CDR1 SGHVS, CDR2 FQNEAQ. The CDR3 has 13 residues. The CDR3, as DNA: TGTGCCAGCAGCTTAGAAGGTCCGGGGAGGGCTTTCTTT. It specifies CASSLEGPGRAFF. The full variable domain, with the rest looked up from reference TRBV7-8 and TRBJ1-1, is GAGVSQSPRYKVAKRGQDVALRCDPISGHVSLFWYQQALGQGPEFLTYFQNEAQLDKSGLPSDRFFAERPEGSVSTLKIQRTQQEDSAVYLCASSLEGPGRAFFGQGTRLTVV.

V usage is TRBV2 and J usage is TRBJ2-1; TRBD2 is a possible D gene (5 bases). Trimming pared 4 bases from V and 8 bases from J, leaving 18 bases between. Germline V gives CDR1 SNHLY, CDR2 FYNNEI. This CDR3 is 15 amino acids long. The CDR3 nucleotides are TGTGCCAGCAGTGTTGTAGGACTGCTGGTAGATGAGCAGTTCTTC. This codes for CASSVVGLLVDEQFF.

This chain connects TRBV10-1 to TRBJ1-5, with a weak D call TRBD1 (6 bases). CDR3 length: 16 amino acids. Trimming took off 2 bases at V and 0 bases at J, with 11 bases between the two ends. Germline lookup yields CDR1 WNHNN and CDR2 SYGVQD (reference sequence). CDR3 sequence reads: CASSETEQGSNQPQHF. The CDR3, as DNA: TGCGCCAGCAGTGAGACCGAACAGGGTAGCAATCAGCCCCAGCATTTT.

This chain joins TRBV5-4 and TRBJ1-6, with D possibly being TRBD1 (6 bases). The CDR3 consists of 15 residues. V dropped 2 bases and J dropped 3 bases, with 9 bases sitting between them. Germline-derived CDR1 and CDR2 are SGHNT and YYREEE (reference sequence). For the CDR3, the DNA is TGTGCCAGCAGCTTCGACAGGAACTATAATTCACCCCTCCACTTT. Residues: CASSFDRNYNSPLHF.

V is TRBV23-1 and J is TRBJ2-7; D is ambiguous. TRBV23-1 is flagged as an ORF with uncertain function. With 6 bases removed from V and 3 bases from J, the gap between germline ends came to 15 bases. This CDR3 spans 14 amino acids. In nucleotides, the CDR3 is TGCGCCAGCAGACAAGACCCGGAGAACTACGAGCAGTACTTC. Translating it yields CASRQDPENYEQYF.

The chain joins TRBV9 to TRBJ2-1; D possibly corresponds to TRBD2 (5 bases). V lost 2 bases and J 3 bases, leaving 6 bases between the germline ends. CDR1 is SGDLS, CDR2 YYNGEE, per germline. The CDR3 covers 13 residues. The CDR3 nucleotides are TGTGCCAGCAGCGTCGAGGGCTACAATGAGCAGTTCTTC. It specifies CASSVEGYNEQFF.